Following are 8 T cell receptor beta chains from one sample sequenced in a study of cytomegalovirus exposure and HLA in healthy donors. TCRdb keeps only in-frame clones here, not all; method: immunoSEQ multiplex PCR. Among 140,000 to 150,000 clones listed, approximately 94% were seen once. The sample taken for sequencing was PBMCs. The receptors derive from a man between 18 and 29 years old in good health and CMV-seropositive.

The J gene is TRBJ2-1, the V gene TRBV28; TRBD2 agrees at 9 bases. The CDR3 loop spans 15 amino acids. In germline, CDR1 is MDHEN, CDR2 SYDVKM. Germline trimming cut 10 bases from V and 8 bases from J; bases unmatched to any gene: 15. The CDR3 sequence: CATLGSGRYVDEQFF. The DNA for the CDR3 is TGTGCCACTCTGGGTAGCGGGAGATATGTCGATGAGCAGTTCTTC.

The CDR3 region has the DNA TGTGCCACCAGCAGAGAGTGGACTAGCGGGGTCTACAATGAGCAGTTCTTC. Its protein is CATSREWTSGVYNEQFF. J is TRBJ2-1 and V is TRBV15, with 12 bases identical to TRBD2. Per germline, CDR1 LNHNV and CDR2 YYDKDF (reference sequence). Trimming cost V 0 bases and J 3 bases; bases outside gene matches: 3. CDR3 size: 17 residues. Based on the CDR3 plus reference TRBV15 and TRBJ2-1, the full variable domain is DAMVIQNPRYQVTQFGKPVTLSCSQTLNHNVMYWYQQKSSQAPKLLFHYYDKDFNNEADTPDNFQSRRPNTSFCFLDIRSPGLGDTAMYLCATSREWTSGVYNEQFFGPGTRLTVL.

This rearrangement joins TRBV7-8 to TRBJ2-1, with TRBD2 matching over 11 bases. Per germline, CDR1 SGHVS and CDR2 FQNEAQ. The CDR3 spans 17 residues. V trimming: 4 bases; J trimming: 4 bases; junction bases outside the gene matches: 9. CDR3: CASSSGLAGQFYNEQFF. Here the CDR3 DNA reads TGTGCCAGCAGCTCCGGACTAGCGGGCCAATTTTACAATGAGCAGTTCTTC. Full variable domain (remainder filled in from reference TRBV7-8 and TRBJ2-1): GAGVSQSPRYKVAKRGQDVALRCDPISGHVSLFWYQQALGQGPEFLTYFQNEAQLDKSGLPSDRFFAERPEGSVSTLKIQRTQQEDSAVYLCASSSGLAGQFYNEQFFGPGTRLTVL.

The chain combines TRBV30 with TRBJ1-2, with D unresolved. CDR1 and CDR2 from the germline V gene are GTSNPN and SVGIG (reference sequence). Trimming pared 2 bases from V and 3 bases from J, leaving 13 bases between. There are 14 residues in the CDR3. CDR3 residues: CAWSNGGFHYGYTF. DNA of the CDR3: TGTGCCTGGAGTAACGGAGGGTTCCACTATGGCTACACCTTC.

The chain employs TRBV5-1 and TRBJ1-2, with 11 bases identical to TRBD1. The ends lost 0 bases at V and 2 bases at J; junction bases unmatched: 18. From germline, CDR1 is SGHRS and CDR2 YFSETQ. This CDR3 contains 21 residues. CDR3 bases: TGCGCCAGCAGCTTGGCCGGGTTAGTACCGGGACAGGGGGACAAGAACTATGGCTACACCTTC. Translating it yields CASSLAGLVPGQGDKNYGYTF.

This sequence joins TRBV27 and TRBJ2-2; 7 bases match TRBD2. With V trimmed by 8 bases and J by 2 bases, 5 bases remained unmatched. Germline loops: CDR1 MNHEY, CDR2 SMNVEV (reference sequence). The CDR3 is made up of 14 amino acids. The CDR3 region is CASRLAPNTGELFF. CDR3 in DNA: TGTGCCAGCCGACTAGCCCCTAACACCGGGGAGCTGTTTTTT.

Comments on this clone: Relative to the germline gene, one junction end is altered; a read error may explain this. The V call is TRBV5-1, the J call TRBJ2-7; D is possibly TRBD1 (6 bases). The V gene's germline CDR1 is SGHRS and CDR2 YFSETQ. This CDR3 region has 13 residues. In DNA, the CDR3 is TGCGCCAGCAGATCATGGACAGATTCAGCCTACCTCTTC. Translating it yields CASRSWTDSAYLF.

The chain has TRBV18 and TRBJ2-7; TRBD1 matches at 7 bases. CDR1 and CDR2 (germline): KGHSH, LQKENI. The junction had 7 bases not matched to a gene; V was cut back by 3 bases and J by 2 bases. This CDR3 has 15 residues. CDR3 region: CASSPSTGATYEQYF. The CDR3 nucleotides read TGTGCCAGCTCACCTTCTACAGGGGCCACCTACGAGCAGTACTTC.